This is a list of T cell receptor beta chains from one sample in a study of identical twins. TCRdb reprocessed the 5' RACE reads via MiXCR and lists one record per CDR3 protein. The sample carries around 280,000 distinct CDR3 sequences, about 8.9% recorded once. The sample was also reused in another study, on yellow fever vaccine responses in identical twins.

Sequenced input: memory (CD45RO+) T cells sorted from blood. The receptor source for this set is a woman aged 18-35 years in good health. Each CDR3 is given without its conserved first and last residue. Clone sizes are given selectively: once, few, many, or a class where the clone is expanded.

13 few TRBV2 ASRRDRGTSETQY
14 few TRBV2 ASRTPLGGGLSEQF
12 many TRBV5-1 ASRGDRMNTEAF
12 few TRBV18 ASSPSEFNYGYT
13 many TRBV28 ASRKDRWGNQPQH
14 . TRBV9 ASSADGASAQETQY
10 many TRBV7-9 ASSDHWNEQF
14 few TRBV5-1 ASSSVPGQVYNEQF
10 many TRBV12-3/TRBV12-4 ASSLAGSPLH
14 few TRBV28 ASSSKMGQVNQPQH
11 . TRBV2 ASKARHSYEQY
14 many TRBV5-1 ASSFFYPGMGDTQY
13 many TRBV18 ASSPTGTPDNEQF
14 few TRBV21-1 ASSKRDDGASYEQY
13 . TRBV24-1 ATSDSSGINEKLF
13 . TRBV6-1 ASSDVPITYNEQF
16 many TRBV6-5 ASSWSPRGQGSAGELF
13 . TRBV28 ASRPHDRVVYEQY
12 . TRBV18 ASSPGAAGNTIY
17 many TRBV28 ASSVLGYRREGRVNIQY
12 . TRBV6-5 ASSLQMDTGELF
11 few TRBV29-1 SVERRVGYGYT